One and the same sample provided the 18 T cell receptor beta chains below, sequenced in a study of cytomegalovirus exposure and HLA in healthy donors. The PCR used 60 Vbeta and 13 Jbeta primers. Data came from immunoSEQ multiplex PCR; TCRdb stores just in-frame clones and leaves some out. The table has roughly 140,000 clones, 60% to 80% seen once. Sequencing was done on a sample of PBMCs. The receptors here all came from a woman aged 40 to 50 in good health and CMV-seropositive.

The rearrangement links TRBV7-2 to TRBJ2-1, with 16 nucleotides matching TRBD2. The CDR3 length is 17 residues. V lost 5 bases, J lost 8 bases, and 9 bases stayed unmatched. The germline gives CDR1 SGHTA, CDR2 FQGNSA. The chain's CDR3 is CASSRVGTSGGGHEQFF. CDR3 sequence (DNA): TGTGCCAGCAGCCGCGTTGGGACTAGCGGGGGGGGGCATGAGCAGTTCTTC.

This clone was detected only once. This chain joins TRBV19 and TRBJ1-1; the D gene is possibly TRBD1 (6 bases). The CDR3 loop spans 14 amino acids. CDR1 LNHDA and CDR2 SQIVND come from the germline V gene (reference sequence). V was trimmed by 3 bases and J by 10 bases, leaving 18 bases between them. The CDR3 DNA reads TGTGCCAGTAGTATCGGCGGGTCCAGGGGTGGAGCTTTCTTT. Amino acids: CASSIGGSRGGAFF.

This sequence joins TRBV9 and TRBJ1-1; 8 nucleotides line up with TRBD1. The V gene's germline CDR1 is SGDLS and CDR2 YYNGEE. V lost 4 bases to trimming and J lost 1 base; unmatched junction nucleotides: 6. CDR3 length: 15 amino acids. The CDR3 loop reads CASSPRQGPNTEAFF. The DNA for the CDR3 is TGTGCCAGCAGCCCTAGACAGGGGCCGAACACTGAAGCTTTCTTT.

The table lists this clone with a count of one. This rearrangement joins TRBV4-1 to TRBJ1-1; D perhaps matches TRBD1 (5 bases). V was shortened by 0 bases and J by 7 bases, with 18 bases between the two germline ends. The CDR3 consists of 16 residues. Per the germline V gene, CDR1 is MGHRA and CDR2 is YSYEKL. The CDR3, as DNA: TGCGCCAGCAGCCAAGATCTTTCGGGTCGGGGGTTTGAAGCTTTCTTT. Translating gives CASSQDLSGRGFEAFF.

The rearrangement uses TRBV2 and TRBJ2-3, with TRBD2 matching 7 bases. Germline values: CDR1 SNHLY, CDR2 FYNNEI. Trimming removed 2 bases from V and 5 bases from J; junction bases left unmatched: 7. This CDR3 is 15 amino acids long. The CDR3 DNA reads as TGTGCCAGCAGTGAAAGGTGGCCGGGGGGAGATACGCAGTATTTT. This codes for CASSERWPGGDTQYF.

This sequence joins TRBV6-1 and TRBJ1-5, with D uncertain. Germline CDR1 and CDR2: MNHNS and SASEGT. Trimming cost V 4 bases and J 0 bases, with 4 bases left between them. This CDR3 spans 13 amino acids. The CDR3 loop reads CASSVISNQPQHF. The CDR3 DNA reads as TGTGCCAGCAGTGTCATTAGCAATCAGCCCCAGCATTTT.

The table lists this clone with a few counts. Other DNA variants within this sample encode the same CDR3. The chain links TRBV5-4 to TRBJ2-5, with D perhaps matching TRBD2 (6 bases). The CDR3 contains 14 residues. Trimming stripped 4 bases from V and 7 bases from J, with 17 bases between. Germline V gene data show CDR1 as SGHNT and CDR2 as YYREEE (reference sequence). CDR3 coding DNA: TGTGCCAGCAGCAGGGACTCCAAAACAGGGACCCAGTACTTC. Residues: CASSRDSKTGTQYF.

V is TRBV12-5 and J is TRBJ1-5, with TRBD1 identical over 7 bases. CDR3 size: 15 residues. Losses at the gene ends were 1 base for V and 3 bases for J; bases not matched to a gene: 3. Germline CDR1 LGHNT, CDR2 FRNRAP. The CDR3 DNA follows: TGTGCTAGTGGTTTGGGACAGGGCCCCAATCAGCCCCAGCATTTT. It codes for CASGLGQGPNQPQHF.

The CDR3 DNA sequence: TGTGCCAGCAGCCCAATTACCGGGACAGGGGCCGGGGAGCTGTTTTTT. Translation gives CASSPITGTGAGELFF. The rearrangement uses TRBV7-9 and TRBJ2-2, with 10 bases lining up with TRBD1. Germline values: CDR1 SEHNR, CDR2 FQNEAQ (reference sequence). J gave up 6 bases and V 5 bases, and 9 bases lay outside the gene matches. There are 16 residues in the CDR3. The complete variable domain, with remaining parts taken from reference TRBV7-9 and TRBJ2-2, reads DTGVSQNPRHKITKRGQNVTFRCDPISEHNRLYWYRQTLGQGPEFLTYFQNEAQLEKSRLLSDRFSAERPKGSFSTLEIQRTEQGDSAMYLCASSPITGTGAGELFFGEGSRLTVL.

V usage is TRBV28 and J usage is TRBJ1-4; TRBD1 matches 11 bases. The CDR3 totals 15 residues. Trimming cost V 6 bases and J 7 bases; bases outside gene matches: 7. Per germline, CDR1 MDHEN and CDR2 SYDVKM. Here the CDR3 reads CASRATGQGAEKLFF. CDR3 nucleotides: TGTGCCAGCAGGGCCACAGGACAGGGGGCTGAAAAACTGTTTTTT.

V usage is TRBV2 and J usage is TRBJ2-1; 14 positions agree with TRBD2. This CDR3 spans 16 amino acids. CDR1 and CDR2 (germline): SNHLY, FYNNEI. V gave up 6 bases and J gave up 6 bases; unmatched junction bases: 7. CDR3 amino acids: CASSKETSGGANEQFF. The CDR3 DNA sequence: TGTGCCAGCAGCAAGGAGACTAGCGGGGGGGCCAATGAGCAGTTCTTC.

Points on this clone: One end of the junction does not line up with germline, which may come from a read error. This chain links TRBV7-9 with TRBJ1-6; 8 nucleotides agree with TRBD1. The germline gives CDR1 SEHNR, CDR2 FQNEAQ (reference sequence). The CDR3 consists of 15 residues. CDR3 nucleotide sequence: TGTGCCGGCAGCTTCGACAGGGGAAGAAATTCACCCCTCCACTTT. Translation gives CAGSFDRGRNSPLHF.

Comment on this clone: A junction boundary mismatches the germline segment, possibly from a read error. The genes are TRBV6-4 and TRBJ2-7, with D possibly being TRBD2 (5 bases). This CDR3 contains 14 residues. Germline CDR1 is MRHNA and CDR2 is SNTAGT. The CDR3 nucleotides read TGTGCCAGCAGTTACTCGGAGGTTTTCCACGAGCAGTACTTC. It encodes CASSYSEVFHEQYF.

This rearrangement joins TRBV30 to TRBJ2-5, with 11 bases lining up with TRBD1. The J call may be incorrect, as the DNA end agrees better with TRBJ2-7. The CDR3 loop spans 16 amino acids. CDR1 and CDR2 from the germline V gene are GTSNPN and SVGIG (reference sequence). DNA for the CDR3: TGTGCCTTGGCGGACAGGGGGCGCATTAGCTCCTACGAGCAGTACTTC. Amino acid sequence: CALADRGRISSYEQYF.

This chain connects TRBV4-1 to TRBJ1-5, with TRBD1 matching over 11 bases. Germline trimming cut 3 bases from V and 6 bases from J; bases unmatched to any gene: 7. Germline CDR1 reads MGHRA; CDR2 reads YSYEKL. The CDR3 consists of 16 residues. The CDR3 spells CASSQGDRGVGQPQHF. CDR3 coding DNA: TGCGCCAGCAGCCAGGGGGACAGGGGGGTGGGTCAGCCCCAGCATTTT.

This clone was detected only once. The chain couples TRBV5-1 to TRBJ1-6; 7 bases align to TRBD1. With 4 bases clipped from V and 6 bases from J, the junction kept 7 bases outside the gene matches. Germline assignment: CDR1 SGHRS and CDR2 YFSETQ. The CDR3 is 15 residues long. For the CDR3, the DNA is TGCGCCAGCAGCGTAGGGGGCTACGGTAATTCACCCCTCCACTTT. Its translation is CASSVGGYGNSPLHF.

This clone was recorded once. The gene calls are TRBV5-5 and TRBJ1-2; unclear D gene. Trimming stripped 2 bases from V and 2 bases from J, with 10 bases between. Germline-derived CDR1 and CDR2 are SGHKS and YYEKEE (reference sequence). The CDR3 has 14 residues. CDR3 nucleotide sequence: TGTGCCAGCAGCTTTGCTGGGCAAAACTATGGCTACACCTTC. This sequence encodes CASSFAGQNYGYTF.

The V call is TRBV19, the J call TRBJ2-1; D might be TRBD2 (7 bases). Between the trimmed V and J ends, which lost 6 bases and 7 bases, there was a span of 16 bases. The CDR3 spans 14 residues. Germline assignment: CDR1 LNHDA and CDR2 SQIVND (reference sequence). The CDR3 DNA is TGTGCCAGTAGGGAGGGGGGGGCGAGTAATGAGCAGTTCTTC. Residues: CASREGGASNEQFF.